These 19 T cell receptor beta chains were all obtained from the same sample, sequenced in a study of metastatic and nonmetastatic thyroid tumors. Among the patients, none had received any treatment before thyroid surgery. TCRdb reprocessed the PCR reads using MiXCR. The table includes a few thousand clones, 30% to 35% detected once. The sample consisted of adjacent normal tissue. These receptors all come from a female donor with papillary thyroid cancer or a benign thyroid nodule (not recorded which). Some clones in this sample may be carry-over from other donors' samples.

The chain carries TRBV7-2 and TRBJ2-3, with a tentative D call TRBD2 (7 bases). V lost 8 bases and J 6 bases, leaving 18 bases between the germline ends. Germline CDR1 reads SGHTA; CDR2 reads FQGNSA. This CDR3 region has 14 residues. The CDR3 bases are TGTGCCAGCGGCGAGTTGGGGGGGGGCGATACGCAGTATTTT. Protein product: CASGELGGGDTQYF.

This chain uses TRBV11-2 with TRBJ1-6, with 7 bases aligning to TRBD1. The V gene end was trimmed by 6 bases and the J gene end by 7 bases; junction bases not matched to a gene: 15. This CDR3 has 17 amino acids. CDR1 is SGHAT, CDR2 FQNNGV, per germline. For the CDR3, the DNA is TGTGCCAGCAGACCCGACAGGGTTTCACTTAAGAATTCACCCCTCCACTTT. Translation: CASRPDRVSLKNSPLHF.

In this sample, this clone is large (0.1 to 1%). The CDR3, as DNA: TGTGCTACCGGACAGGGGCGCAATGAGCAGTTCTTC. Translation: CATGQGRNEQFF. The chain uses TRBV2 and TRBJ2-1; 9 nucleotides agree with TRBD1. Germline loops: CDR1 SNHLY, CDR2 FYNNEI. CDR3 length: 12 residues.

This clone has a handful of counts. The gene calls are TRBV28 and TRBJ1-2; 8 bases map to TRBD1. The CDR3 covers 15 residues. Germline CDR1 is MDHEN and CDR2 is SYDVKM. Trimming took 3 bases from V and 8 from J; bases not matched to a gene: 11. CDR3 sequence (DNA): TGTGCCAGCAGTTTCACATTAACAGGGGGTGGGGGCTACACCTTC. Its translation: CASSFTLTGGGGYTF.

This clone is deemed large. The V call is TRBV28, the J call TRBJ1-5; tentative D call: TRBD1 (5 bases). CDR1 is MDHEN, CDR2 SYDVKM, per germline. The V end was cut by 2 bases, the J end by 7 bases, with 9 bases between. The CDR3 has 13 residues. Written as DNA, the CDR3 is TGTGCCAGCAGTTTACAGGGACCGCAGCCCCAGCATTTT. Translation: CASSLQGPQPQHF.

This clone was counted a few times. The gene calls are TRBV6-1 and TRBJ1-2; possibly TRBD1 for D (6 bases). Trimming removed 6 bases from V and 2 bases from J, with 16 bases in between. CDR1 and CDR2 from the germline V gene are MNHNS and SASEGT. This CDR3 comprises 15 residues. The CDR3 nucleotides are TGTGCCAGCAGCCCCGGAAACACAGGGAACTATGGCTACACCTTC. This sequence encodes CASSPGNTGNYGYTF.

This clone appeared a single time. This sequence joins TRBV7-9 and TRBJ2-1, with 11 nucleotides matching TRBD2. V shed 1 base, J shed 8 bases, and the junction held 1 base outside the gene matches. CDR3 size: 14 residues. Germline CDR1 reads SEHNR; CDR2 reads FQNEAQ (reference sequence). CDR3 loop: CASSLGLAGYEQFF. The CDR3 DNA follows: TGTGCCAGCAGCTTAGGACTAGCGGGATATGAGCAGTTCTTC.

There are a few counts of this clone. The CDR3: CASFDTRRGGGYTF. Written as DNA, the CDR3 is TGTGCCAGCTTCGACACACGAAGGGGAGGTGGCTACACCTTC. The chain employs TRBV28 and TRBJ1-2, with D perhaps matching TRBD1 (5 bases). V was pared by 8 bases and J by 7 bases, with 20 bases between. CDR1 is MDHEN and CDR2 is SYDVKM in the germline V gene. The CDR3 consists of 14 residues.

This clone came up a few times. The genes are TRBV7-3 and TRBJ2-2; no clear D gene. V lost 2 bases and J 5 bases, leaving 15 bases between the germline ends. This CDR3 is built from 16 residues. The germline V gene encodes CDR1 SGHTA and CDR2 FQGTGA. The DNA of the CDR3 is TGTGCCAGCAGCTTAGTCGGGCAGGCGAGGACCGGGGAGCTGTTTTTT. Protein product: CASSLVGQARTGELFF.

At least ten counts were recorded for this clone. This chain uses TRBV12-3 or TRBV12-4 with TRBJ2-3, with 13 bases fitting TRBD2. With 8 bases clipped from V and 12 bases from J, the junction kept 11 bases outside the gene matches. The CDR3 has 14 residues. The CDR3 nucleotides read TGTGCCAGCCGTCCCGGGACTAGCGGGGTAGTTCAGTATTTT. Protein product: CASRPGTSGVVQYF.

This clone was recorded a few times. The chain has TRBV14 and TRBJ1-6; D remains unclear. Germline V gene lookup returns CDR1 SGHDN and CDR2 FVKESK. Trimming removed 0 bases at V and 10 bases at J, with 13 bases between. This CDR3 region has 15 residues. DNA for the CDR3: TGTGCCAGCAGCCAAGATCTCTTGGCAGGATCACCCCTCCACTTT. This sequence encodes CASSQDLLAGSPLHF.

The CDR3 DNA reads as TGCGCCAGCAGCTTAGGGGGGAACACTGAAGCTTTCTTT. It translates to CASSLGGNTEAFF. The chain links TRBV5-1 to TRBJ1-1; D may be TRBD1 (6 bases). This CDR3 is 13 amino acids long. Trimming took off 2 bases at V and 1 base at J, with 6 bases between the two ends. Germline V gene data show CDR1 as SGHRS and CDR2 as YFSETQ.

There are a few counts of this clone. The J gene is TRBJ2-1, the V gene TRBV12-3 or TRBV12-4; D tentatively fits TRBD1 or TRBD2 (5 bases each). Between the trimmed V and J ends, which lost 1 base and 14 bases, there was a span of 12 bases. The CDR3 sequence is 12 residues long. The CDR3 bases are TGTGCCAGCAGTTTAGGGGGGACGACTAAGTTCTTC. This sequence encodes CASSLGGTTKFF.

By proportion, this clone is large. The genes are TRBV6-1 and TRBJ2-6; D gene ambiguous. Germline CDR1 and CDR2: MNHNS and SASEGT. There are 16 residues in the CDR3. V lost 6 bases to trimming and J lost 0 bases, with 12 bases between them. The CDR3 loop is CASRTGRTSGANVLTF. The CDR3 DNA sequence: TGTGCCAGCAGAACCGGACGCACCTCTGGGGCCAACGTCCTGACTTTC.

This chain links TRBV27 with TRBJ1-5, with 9 bases that match TRBD1. Looked up from germline, CDR1 is MNHEY and CDR2 is SMNVEV (reference sequence). The V segment lost 6 bases and the J segment 7 bases; nucleotides outside the gene matches: 10. The CDR3 is 15 residues long. The CDR3 DNA reads TGTGCCAGCAGGATCAGGGGGACAGGGTACCAGCCCCAGCATTTT. Its protein is CASRIRGTGYQPQHF.

This chain uses TRBV7-2 with TRBJ2-5; a weak D match, TRBD2 (6 bases). Per germline, CDR1 SGHTA and CDR2 FQGNSA. This CDR3 has 15 amino acids. V lost 3 bases and J lost 4, with 15 bases in between. The CDR3 sequence is CASSFTGTLIETQYF. The CDR3 nucleotides are TGTGCCAGCAGCTTTACCGGGACTTTGATAGAGACCCAGTACTTC.

This clone turned up a few times. This chain joins TRBV7-9 and TRBJ1-6; D might be TRBD1 (6 bases). Germline CDR1 is SEHNR and CDR2 is FQNEAQ (reference sequence). V lost 5 bases and J lost 9, with 14 bases in between. The CDR3 extends over 14 amino acids. The CDR3 bases are TGTGCCAGCAGCCGAGGGACATGGCCTTCACCCCTCCACTTT. Translation gives CASSRGTWPSPLHF.

The rearrangement links TRBV20-1 to TRBJ1-6; D possibly corresponds to TRBD1 (6 bases). Germline V lookup: CDR1 DFQATT, CDR2 SNEGSKA (reference sequence). V lost 4 bases to trimming and J lost 0 bases, with 16 bases between them. The CDR3 is made up of 17 amino acids. In nucleotides, the CDR3 is TGCAGTGCTAATGATTTCAGGGGCCCCTCCTATAATTCACCCCTCCACTTT. Encoded protein: CSANDFRGPSYNSPLHF.

The chain couples TRBV5-1 to TRBJ1-6; 7 nucleotides agree with TRBD1. The V gene's germline CDR1 is SGHRS and CDR2 YFSETQ. The V gene end was trimmed by 4 bases and the J gene end by 9 bases; junction bases not matched to a gene: 7. This CDR3 is built from 14 residues. The chain's CDR3 is CASSTGQNPSPLHF. The CDR3 DNA reads as TGCGCCAGCAGCACGGGACAGAACCCTTCACCCCTCCACTTT.